Shown below are 9 T cell receptor beta chains from a single sample sequenced in a study of blood T cell repertoires in COVID-19. TCRdb keeps only in-frame clones here, not all; method: immunoSEQ multiplex PCR. Of about 370,000 clones in the sample, roughly 92% were seen once. Sample: PBMCs or T cells enriched from blood (not recorded which). Receptor source: a woman in her 40s who had been exposed to COVID-19.

The CDR3 here is CASSFGSGRFNNEQFF. The CDR3 coding sequence is TGTGCCAGCAGTTTTGGTAGCGGGAGATTTAACAATGAGCAGTTCTTC. The chain uses TRBV27 and TRBJ2-1; 9 positions agree with TRBD2. Germline V gene lookup returns CDR1 MNHEY and CDR2 SMNVEV (reference sequence). This CDR3 has 16 residues. V trimming: 3 bases; J trimming: 5 bases; junction bases outside the gene matches: 8.

The rearrangement links TRBV27 to TRBJ2-3; 9 bases align to TRBD2. The CDR3 is made up of 16 amino acids. Trimming cost V 5 bases and J 6 bases; bases outside gene matches: 12. CDR1 and CDR2 from the germline V gene are MNHEY and SMNVEV (reference sequence). The CDR3 coding sequence is TGTGCCAGCAGTAAACGGACTAGCGTGAATTCGGATACGCAGTATTTT. Translation gives CASSKRTSVNSDTQYF.

V gene TRBV7-2 combines with J gene TRBJ1-3; no clear D gene. The V end lost 2 bases, the J end lost 3 bases, and 11 bases lay between the germline ends. The CDR3 is 15 residues long. The germline CDR1 and CDR2 sequences are SGHTA and FQGNSA. Here the CDR3 reads CASSLMDLIGNTIYF. DNA for the CDR3: TGTGCCAGCAGCTTAATGGACTTGATTGGAAACACCATATATTTT. The entire variable domain, with the rest obtained from reference TRBV7-2 and TRBJ1-3, is as follows: GAGVSQSPSNKVTEKGKDVELRCDPISGHTALYWYRQSLGQGLEFLIYFQGNSAPDKSGLPSDRFSAERTGGSVSTLTIQRTQQEDSAVYLCASSLMDLIGNTIYFGEGSWLTVV.

The chain combines TRBV30 with TRBJ2-3; 10 positions match TRBD1. Trimming cost V 4 bases and J 1 base; bases outside gene matches: 5. Germline values: CDR1 GTSNPN, CDR2 SVGIG (reference sequence). The CDR3 is 15 amino acids. DNA of the CDR3: TGTGCCTGGACTCCAGACAGGGGGCGCACAGATACGCAGTATTTT. This encodes CAWTPDRGRTDTQYF.

This clone occurred a few times. V usage is TRBV30 and J usage is TRBJ1-1; D is unclear. The CDR3 runs 12 residues. Deletions cut 5 bases from V and 1 base from J, with 8 bases between. The V gene's germline CDR1 is GTSNPN and CDR2 SVGIG (reference sequence). Here the CDR3 reads CAWDIKNTEAFF. CDR3 coding DNA: TGTGCCTGGGACATAAAGAACACTGAAGCTTTCTTT.

The chain joins TRBV7-2 to TRBJ2-3, with D unclear. Germline loops: CDR1 SGHTA, CDR2 FQGNSA. V lost 1 base, J lost 2 bases, and 4 bases lay in between. The CDR3 spans 13 residues. CDR3 bases: TGTGCCAGCAGCTTAGTCTACACAGATACGCAGTATTTT. It codes for CASSLVYTDTQYF.

The V and J genes are TRBV18 and TRBJ1-1; TRBD1 matches at 7 bases. Germline V gives CDR1 KGHSH, CDR2 LQKENI. The CDR3 has 13 amino acids. V lost 2 bases to trimming and J lost 3 bases; unmatched junction nucleotides: 0. The CDR3, as DNA: TGTGCCAGCTCACCAGGGACAGACACTGAAGCTTTCTTT. As protein: CASSPGTDTEAFF.

The chain joins TRBV6-2 or TRBV6-3 to TRBJ1-2, with D perhaps matching TRBD1 (5 bases). V was shortened by 2 bases and J by 6 bases, with 16 bases between the two germline ends. CDR1 is MNHEY and CDR2 is SVGEGT in the germline V gene. The CDR3 is 15 residues long. The CDR3, as DNA: TGTGCCAGCAGTTACCCCTCGGGGGAGCGACATGGCTACACCTTC. Protein: CASSYPSGERHGYTF.

The gene calls are TRBV5-1 and TRBJ1-1, with a tentative D call TRBD1 (6 bases). The CDR3 is made up of 15 amino acids. The V gene lost 5 bases and the J gene lost 6 bases, with 20 bases spanning the gap. The germline CDR1 and CDR2 sequences are SGHRS and YFSETQ. This CDR3 is CASSWSRTGTAEAFF. The CDR3 nucleotides read TGCGCCAGCAGTTGGTCCCGTACAGGGACCGCTGAAGCTTTCTTT.